This T cell receptor beta chain was found in a study of human T cells and chemical hapten exposure. Study context: Patients, predominantly female, presented with alopecia areata, totalis or universalis.

Each CDR3 protein is one row after TCRdb ran MiXCR on the RACE reads. The sample has 250,000 or so distinct CDR3 sequences; approximately 7.5% are singletons. The CDR3 consists of 14 residues. V lost 1 base and J lost 4, with 9 bases in between. Germline V gene lookup returns CDR1 LGHDT and CDR2 YNNKEL (reference sequence). Time point described: pre-sensitization, week 0. Noted treatment: therapeutic diphenylcyclopropenone sensitization with weekly scalp DPC. People who gave samples had alopecia, were 18 to 70 years old, and were suitable for DPC. Many counts were recorded for this clonotype. Sequencing used whole blood, obtained in connection with sensitization to the hapten diphenylcyclopropenone (DPC). The TCR was taken from a man between 18 and 29 years old with alopecia areata. Some clones in this sample may be carry-over from other donors' samples. J is TRBJ2-3 and V is TRBV3-1, with D possibly matching TRBD1 (6 bases). This CDR3 reads CASSQGGPADTQYF. DNA of the CDR3: TGTGCCAGCAGCCAAGGGGGGCCGGCAGATACGCAGTATTTT.